Sequencing of this T cell receptor beta chain was carried out in a study of cytomegalovirus exposure and HLA in healthy donors. Study-level results: In vitro work confirmed that a few CMV-associated chains recognize CMV antigens. A later analysis showed that HLA-associated TCR beta chains had undergone more clonal expansion than equally common others. What was likely a sequencing artifact was a cluster of highly shared sequence variants.

Everyone who donated was a healthy bone marrow donor. Germline CDR1 reads MNHNY; CDR2 reads SVGAGI (reference sequence). V shed 8 bases and J shed 3 bases, with 20 bases lying between them. The CDR3 runs to 15 residues. PCR amplification relied on 60 Vbeta primers (plus 13 Jbeta primers). Profiled with immunoSEQ multiplex PCR; TCRdb holds only in-frame clones, not every one. The repertoire includes under 200,000 clones, just over 75% of them detected once, and just over 2% sits in the top ten. This clone was recorded once. What it binds is not known. The sequenced sample consisted of PBMCs. The receptor's source is a young woman in good health and CMV-seropositive. The rearrangement links TRBV6-6 to TRBJ2-7; D might be TRBD1 (6 bases). The CDR3 protein is CASQRTGTTFYEQYF. The CDR3 DNA is TGTGCCAGCCAAAGGACCGGGACAACTTTCTACGAGCAGTACTTC.